A single sample gave rise to the 10 T cell receptor beta chains below, sequenced in a study of monozygotic twins with cystic fibrosis. Profiled with immunoSEQ multiplex PCR; TCRdb holds only in-frame clones, not every one. The repertoire consists of some 11,000 clones, with roughly 97% occurring once and the leading ten covering 0.83%. The specimen was blood. These receptors were obtained from a boy aged 5-17 years with cystic fibrosis.

The chain combines TRBV5-4 with TRBJ1-1; no clear D gene. CDR1 is SGHNT, CDR2 YYREEE, per germline (reference sequence). The length of the CDR3 is 14 residues. The V gene lost 3 bases and the J gene lost 1 base, with 10 bases spanning the gap. CDR3 DNA sequence: TGTGCCAGCAGCTCGCTTGACACGAACACTGAAGCTTTCTTT. Protein product: CASSSLDTNTEAFF.

This clone was found once. CDR3 amino acids: CATSRERSGGYEQYF. CDR3 DNA sequence: TGTGCCACCAGCAGAGAGAGGAGTGGGGGTTACGAGCAGTACTTC. The chain employs TRBV15 and TRBJ2-7, with D tentatively TRBD1 or TRBD2 (5 bases each). Trimming stripped 0 bases from V and 4 bases from J, with 13 bases between. The CDR3 loop spans 15 amino acids. Germline V gives CDR1 LNHNV, CDR2 YYDKDF (reference sequence).

The sample holds one count of this clone. The chain joins TRBV11-2 to TRBJ2-5; the D gene could be TRBD1 or TRBD2 (5 bases each). V was clipped by 2 bases and J by 3 bases, with 10 bases between them. Per germline, CDR1 SGHAT and CDR2 FQNNGV. There are 14 residues in the CDR3. The CDR3 spells CASSLWGLKETQYF. The DNA for the CDR3 is TGTGCCAGCAGCTTATGGGGGTTGAAAGAGACCCAGTACTTC.

This chain connects TRBV27 to TRBJ1-1; 7 bases map to TRBD1. In germline, CDR1 is MNHEY, CDR2 SMNVEV (reference sequence). V trimming: 6 bases; J trimming: 0 bases; junction bases outside the gene matches: 16. The CDR3 runs 18 residues. The CDR3 loop reads CASSPKSGTALMNTEAFF. For the CDR3, the DNA is TGTGCCAGCAGCCCTAAGTCGGGGACAGCACTAATGAACACTGAAGCTTTCTTT.

The V and J genes are TRBV29-1 and TRBJ2-1; the D is unclear. V dropped 4 bases and J dropped 0 bases, with 7 bases sitting between them. CDR1 is SQVTM and CDR2 is ANQGSEA in the germline V gene. The CDR3 has 13 residues. The CDR3: CSVVVPSYNEQFF. DNA for the CDR3: TGCAGCGTTGTGGTGCCCTCCTACAATGAGCAGTTCTTC.

The J gene is TRBJ1-4, the V gene TRBV5-5; 10 nucleotides agree with TRBD1. Trimming at V came to 4 bases and at J to 8 bases, leaving 5 bases not matched to a gene. The CDR3 spans 14 residues. Germline V gives CDR1 SGHKS, CDR2 YYEKEE (reference sequence). The CDR3: CASSVGTGEEKLFF. The CDR3 DNA follows: TGTGCCAGCAGCGTCGGGACAGGGGAAGAAAAACTGTTTTTT. The full variable domain, its missing parts supplied by reference TRBV5-5 and TRBJ1-4, is DAGVTQSPTHLIKTRGQQVTLRCSPISGHKSVSWYQQVLGQGPQFIFQYYEKEERGRGNFPDRFSARQFPNYSSELNVNALLLGDSALYLCASSVGTGEEKLFFGSGTQLSVL.

The chain employs TRBV9 and TRBJ2-1; D is tentatively TRBD1 or TRBD2 (5 bases each). V was trimmed by 3 bases and J by 6 bases, leaving 10 bases between them. CDR1 and CDR2 from the germline V gene are SGDLS and YYNGEE. The CDR3 spans 13 residues. CDR3 in amino acids: CASSGGDGNEQFF. The CDR3 nucleotides read TGTGCCAGCAGCGGAGGGGACGGCAATGAGCAGTTCTTC.

The table lists this clone with a count of one. J is TRBJ2-2 and V is TRBV27; possible D gene TRBD1, 6 bases. The CDR3 runs 20 residues. The germline CDR1 and CDR2 sequences are MNHEY and SMNVEV (reference sequence). Trimming removed 8 bases at V and 2 bases at J, with 30 bases between. In DNA form, the CDR3 reads TGTGCCAGCGGGAGAGGTAAGGACAGAAACTGGATCAGCAACACCGGGGAGCTGTTTTTT. This gives the protein CASGRGKDRNWISNTGELFF.

This chain connects TRBV7-3 to TRBJ1-6; TRBD1 might be the D (5 bases). V gave up 5 bases and J gave up 11 bases, with 16 bases separating them. Germline lookup yields CDR1 SGHTA and CDR2 FQGTGA. CDR3 length equals 14 residues. The CDR3 DNA reads TGTGCCAGCAGCCCTACCCCTACCAGGGCACCCCTCCACTTT. It is translated as CASSPTPTRAPLHF.

This chain connects TRBV2 to TRBJ2-7; D might be TRBD2 (5 bases). CDR1 is SNHLY, CDR2 FYNNEI, per germline. There are 12 residues in the CDR3. Trimming left V 6 bases short and J 2 bases short, with 8 bases between. CDR3 sequence reads: CASSTGAYEQYF. CDR3 nucleotides: TGTGCCAGCAGCACCGGGGCCTACGAGCAGTACTTC.